This T cell receptor beta chain was obtained from a study of beta chain features in type 1 diabetes. In the study overall: Analysis included roughly 100 million sorted cells drawn from all samples. Whole-study findings and limits: People with Type 1 diabetes carried modestly yet significantly shorter TCRB CDR3s in all four CD4+ subsets. Patients showed naive, central memory and Treg TCRB repertoires that appeared more similar than those of healthy donors.

Post-sort purity exceeded 98% for all sorted populations. CDR1 and CDR2 from the germline V gene are SGHRS and YFSETQ. The CDR3 covers 16 residues. V was clipped by 1 base and J by 2 bases; unmatched bases: 6. Reverse transcribing all isolated RNA meant expressed TCRB transcripts were sequenced. The repertoire was sequenced with immunoSEQ multiplex PCR; TCRdb's copy has only in-frame clones and lacks some. The sample carries under 950,000 clones, roughly 15% recorded once. Points on this clone: Its antigen remains unidentified.

The source is a woman aged 18 to 35 in good health. The rearrangement links TRBV5-1 to TRBJ2-1; 7 positions match TRBD2. The sequenced sample consisted of naive CD4+ T cells from blood. CDR3 sequence: CASSLLSSGAYNEQFF. Written as DNA, the CDR3 is TGCGCCAGCAGCTTGCTTTCTAGCGGAGCCTACAATGAGCAGTTCTTC.